This T cell receptor beta chain was captured in a study of cytomegalovirus exposure and HLA in healthy donors listed by TCRdb under 2017. For the study in its entirety: According to a later analysis, the approximately 120 validation repertoires were produced on the same platform as the 680 or so repertoires of the first cohort. High-throughput TCR immunosequencing, statistical association of individual TCRs with disease status, and machine learning were combined to predict cytomegalovirus infection status. The study was designed to test whether signatures of past pathogen exposure could be identified by cataloging public T cell receptors. A separate validation cohort of over a hundred different subjects was used in addition to the approximately 700-subject first cohort.

Library generation was performed with the immunoSEQ multiplex PCR assay. In the paper's pipeline: A statistical classification framework was built for diagnosing cytomegalovirus status from the catalog of TCR beta chain sequences. In its TCRdb copy, this immuneACCESS table keeps in-frame sequences only and misses some clones. Where compared with another copy, unresolved V genes explain less than half of these, and the others have no known cause. V, J and clone size are taken as reported in that table, and D and trimming were inferred from the DNA itself. This sample has around 200,000 clones in its table, and around 90% of those were observed once. The top ten hold over 2.5% of the sample. V was cut back by 5 bases and J by 7 bases, leaving a gap of 14 bases between them. The CDR3 runs 14 amino acids, cysteine and phenylalanine included. This entry keeps only the CDR3 DNA: 42 bases, framed from base 1. From the germline V gene (reference sequence), CDR1 is LNHDA and CDR2 is SQIVND.

General study outcomes and caveats: It was suggested by the authors that the approach could potentially be generalized to other disease states and immunological phenotypes. The classifier was reported to diagnose cytomegalovirus status with high specificity and sensitivity in both the original cohort and the validation cohort. In a later analysis, TCRs clustered in the first cohort were found to also tend to co-occur in the 120 or so validation repertoires, with about 94% of cluster scores above 0. In the study, approximately 160 TCR beta chains were listed as associated with cytomegalovirus. A few of the identified cytomegalovirus-associated TCR beta chains were confirmed in vitro to be specific for cytomegalovirus antigens. A later analysis had no HLA typing for the validation cohort, so co-occurrence there was scored across all 130 or so repertoires. While some public TCRs were present in many individuals, most TCR sequences turned up only very rarely across donors.

This clone is a singleton in its sample. Its antigen is unknown. Nothing much larger sits one base from this clone, and base qualities are not available. The donors belonged to the validation cohort of 90 to 150 subjects, which was separate from the roughly 670-subject first cohort. The receptor chain draws on TRBV19 and TRBJ1-4, with the D segment identity uncertain. The source is a woman aged 18 to 35 in good health and CMV-seronegative. Sequencing was done on a sample of PBMCs. The CDR3 reads CASSPQVFTEKLFF. The base sequence is TGTGCCAGTAGTCCTCAGGTGTTCACTGAAAAACTGTTTTTT.